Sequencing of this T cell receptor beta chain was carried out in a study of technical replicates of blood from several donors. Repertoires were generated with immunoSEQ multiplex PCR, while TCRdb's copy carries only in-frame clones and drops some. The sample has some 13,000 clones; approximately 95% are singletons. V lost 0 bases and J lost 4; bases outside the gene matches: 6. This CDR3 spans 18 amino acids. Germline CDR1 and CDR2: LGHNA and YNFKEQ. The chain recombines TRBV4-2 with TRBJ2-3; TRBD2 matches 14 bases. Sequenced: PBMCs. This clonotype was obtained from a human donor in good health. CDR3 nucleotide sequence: TGTGCCAGCAGCCAAGAGGGACTAGCGGGAGCGGAGGCAGATACGCAGTATTTT. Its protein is CASSQEGLAGAEADTQYF.